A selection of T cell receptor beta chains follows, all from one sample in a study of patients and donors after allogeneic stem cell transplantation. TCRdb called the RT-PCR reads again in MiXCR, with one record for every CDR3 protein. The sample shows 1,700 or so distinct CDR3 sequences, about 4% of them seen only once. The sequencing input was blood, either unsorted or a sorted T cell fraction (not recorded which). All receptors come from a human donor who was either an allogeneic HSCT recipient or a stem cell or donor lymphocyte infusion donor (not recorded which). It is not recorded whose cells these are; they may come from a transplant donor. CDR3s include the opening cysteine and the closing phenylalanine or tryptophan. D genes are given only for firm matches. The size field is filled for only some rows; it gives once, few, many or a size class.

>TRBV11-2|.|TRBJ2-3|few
CASSLGKLTDTQYF
TGTGCCAGCAGCTTAGGAAAGCTCACAGATACGCAGTATTTT
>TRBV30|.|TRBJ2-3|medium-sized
CACGGRRADTQYF
TGTGCCTGTGGGGGGCGCAGGGCAGATACGCAGTATTTT
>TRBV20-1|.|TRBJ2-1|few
CSARDMGPERGNEQFF
TGCAGTGCTAGAGATATGGGACCGGAGCGAGGCAATGAGCAGTTCTTC
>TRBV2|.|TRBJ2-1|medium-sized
CASRQLNEQFF
TGTGCCAGCAGACAACTGAATGAGCAGTTCTTC
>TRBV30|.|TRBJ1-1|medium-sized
CAWSGDSWTEAFF
TGTGCCTGGAGCGGGGACTCTTGGACTGAAGCTTTCTTT
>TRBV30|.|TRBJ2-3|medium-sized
CAWNRRERDTQYF
TGTGCCTGGAACCGACGGGAGCGGGATACGCAGTATTTT
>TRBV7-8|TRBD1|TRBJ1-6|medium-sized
CASSRGQGAENSPLHF
TGTGCCAGCAGCCGGGGACAGGGGGCGGAAAATTCACCCCTCCACTTT
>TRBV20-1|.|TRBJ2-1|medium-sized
CSAGYNEKQFF
TGCAGTGCCGGTTACAATGAAAAGCAGTTCTTC
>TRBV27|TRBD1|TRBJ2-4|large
CASRPPGTGYGIQYF
TGTGCCAGCAGGCCCCCCGGGACAGGTTACGGCATTCAGTACTTC
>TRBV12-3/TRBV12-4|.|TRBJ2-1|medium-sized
CASSLAVEQFF
TGTGCCAGCAGTTTAGCTGTTGAGCAGTTCTTC
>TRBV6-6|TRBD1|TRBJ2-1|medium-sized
CASRPPGQGKDEQFF
TGTGCCAGCAGACCCCCGGGACAGGGGAAAGATGAGCAGTTCTTC
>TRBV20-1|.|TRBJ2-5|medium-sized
CSARVPAQETQYF
TGCAGTGCTAGAGTACCAGCACAAGAGACCCAGTACTTC
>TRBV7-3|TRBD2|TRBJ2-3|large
CASSTSSGVLQYF
TGTGCCAGCAGCACCTCTAGCGGGGTTCTGCAGTATTTT
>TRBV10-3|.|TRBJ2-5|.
CAISEGETQYF
TGTGCCATCAGTGAGGGAGAGACCCAGTACTTC
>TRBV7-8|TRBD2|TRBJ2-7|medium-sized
CASSPSAGTSAYEQYF
TGTGCCAGCAGCCCCAGTGCCGGGACTAGCGCGTACGAGCAGTACTTC
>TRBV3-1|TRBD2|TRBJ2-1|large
CASSLAGPGEQFF
TGTGCCAGCAGCCTAGCGGGGCCGGGGGAGCAGTTCTTC
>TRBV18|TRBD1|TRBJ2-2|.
CASSSRTGDTGELFF
TGTGCCAGCTCATCCCGGACAGGGGACACCGGGGAGCTGTTTTTT
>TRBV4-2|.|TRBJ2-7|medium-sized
CASSQDWDPSSYEQYF
TGTGCCAGCAGCCAAGATTGGGACCCAAGCTCCTACGAGCAGTACTTC
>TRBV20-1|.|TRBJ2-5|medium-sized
CSAREYQGETQYF
TGCAGTGCTAGAGAGTACCAAGGAGAGACCCAGTACTTC
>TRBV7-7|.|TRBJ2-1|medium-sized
CASSLGAKGGRNEQFF
TGTGCTAGCAGCTTAGGGGCCAAGGGAGGCCGGAATGAGCAGTTCTTC
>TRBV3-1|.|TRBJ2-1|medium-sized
CASSQGFSRDAKFF
TGTGCCAGCAGCCAAGGTTTTTCGCGGGATGCGAAGTTCTTC
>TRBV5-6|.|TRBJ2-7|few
CASSSGTTSYEQYF
TGTGCCAGCAGCTCAGGGACAACAAGCTACGAGCAGTACTTC
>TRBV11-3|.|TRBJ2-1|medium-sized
CASSLMGSSYNEQFF
TGTGCCAGCAGCTTAATGGGGAGCTCCTACAATGAGCAGTTCTTC
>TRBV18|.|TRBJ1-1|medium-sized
CASSPPGDTEAFF
TGTGCCAGCTCACCACCGGGGGACACTGAAGCTTTCTTT
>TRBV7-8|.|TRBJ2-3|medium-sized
CASSLAPRSNQYF
TGTGCCAGCAGCTTAGCCCCAAGGTCTAACCAGTATTTT
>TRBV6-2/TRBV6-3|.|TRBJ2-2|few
CASSSPNTGELFF
TGTGCCAGCAGTTCCCCTAACACCGGGGAGCTGTTTTTT
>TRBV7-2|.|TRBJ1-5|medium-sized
CASTRRGANQPQHF
TGTGCCAGCACCAGACGAGGGGCGAACCAGCCCCAGCATTTT
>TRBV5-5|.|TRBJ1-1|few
CASSWARAEAFF
TGTGCCAGCAGCTGGGCACGGGCTGAAGCTTTCTTT
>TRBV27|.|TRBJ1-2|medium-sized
CASSSRDTPDSYGYTF
TGTGCCAGCAGCTCCCGGGACACACCCGATTCCTATGGCTACACCTTC
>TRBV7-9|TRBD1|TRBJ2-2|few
CASSRTGDTGELFF
TGTGCCAGCAGCAGAACAGGGGACACCGGGGAGCTGTTTTTT
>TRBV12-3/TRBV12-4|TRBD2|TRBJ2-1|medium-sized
CASRPIVAGGIYNEQFF
TGTGCCAGCAGACCTATCGTAGCGGGAGGGATCTACAATGAGCAGTTCTTC
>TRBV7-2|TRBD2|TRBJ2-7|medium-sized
CASSSLRLAPYEQYF
TGTGCCAGCAGCTCACTGAGACTAGCCCCATACGAGCAGTACTTC
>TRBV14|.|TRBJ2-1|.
CASRGEGSYNEQFF
TGTGCCAGCAGAGGGGAAGGCTCCTACAATGAGCAGTTCTTC
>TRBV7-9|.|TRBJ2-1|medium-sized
CASSLSQVVEQFF
TGTGCCAGCAGCTTATCCCAGGTAGTCGAGCAGTTCTTC
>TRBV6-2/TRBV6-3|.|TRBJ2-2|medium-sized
CASRRGGDTGELFF
TGTGCCAGCAGGAGGGGAGGCGACACCGGGGAGCTGTTTTTT
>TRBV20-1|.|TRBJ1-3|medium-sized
CSAPGRYSGNTIYF
TGCAGTGCCCCGGGCCGATACTCTGGAAACACCATATATTTT